This TCR beta chain derives from a study of blood T cell repertoires in COVID-19. At the level of the study: The origin of the acute and convalescent COVID-19 samples was the United States, Italy and Spain.

In the authors' methods: Amplification with reference gene primers provided the estimates of nucleated cell counts. The table came from immunoSEQ multiplex PCR; TCRdb's copy has only in-frame clones and leaves some out. Clone size and the V and J calls come from that table; the DNA yielded D and trimming. The table has over 110,000 clones, about four fifths seen once. Sample: peripheral blood. This TCR was recovered from a man aged 65 to 79 who had recovered from COVID-19.

This CDR3 is CASSPGAVNEQFF. CDR3 coding DNA: TGTGCCAGCAGCCCAGGGGCAGTGAATGAGCAGTTCTTC. This chain uses TRBV11-3 with TRBJ2-1; D perhaps matches TRBD1 (6 bases). Looked up from germline, CDR1 is SGHNT and CDR2 is YENEEA. There are 13 residues in the CDR3. The V and J ends lost 5 bases and 7 bases respectively, with 12 bases between them.